This TCR beta chain was captured in a study of glioma-infiltrating T cells (dated by TCRdb to between 2015 and 2016). Study-level background: The study sequenced TCR alpha- and beta-chain repertoires from glioma tissue, from non-neoplastic brain tissue and from matched peripheral blood mononuclear cells. To gauge divergence between tissue and blood T-cell populations, every tissue-infiltrating repertoire was compared against the peripheral blood repertoire from the same patient. Three low-grade glioma patients, fewer than 10 primary glioblastoma patients and three non-glioma patients contributing non-neoplastic brain tissue were included in the paired cohort. On the study overall, not on this receptor specifically: VJ-independent divergence between tissue and blood was below expectation in non-neoplastic patients but above expectation in all gliomas, especially low-grade gliomas. Small numbers underpinned the group comparisons: several glioblastoma patients, three low-grade glioma patients and three non-neoplastic patients. Very few CDR3 sequences were found to be shared between tissue and blood, and this scarcity was attributed to high CDR3 diversity and limited sampling.

To note about this clonotype: Its antigen is currently not known. Base qualities are not provided; no much larger clone lies one nucleotide away.

TCR alpha and beta CDR3 regions were amplified with the iRepertoire nested amplicon-rescue multiplex PCR (arm-PCR) platform from RNA. The input for one-step reverse transcription and amplification was about 90-400 ng of tissue mRNA or PBMC total RNA. Following bead purification, Illumina adapters were added by a secondary multiplex PCR, and the libraries were gel-purified between 200 and 400 bp. Demultiplexing relied on internal 6-nucleotide barcodes carried by the libraries. Sequencing of libraries was performed on an Illumina MiSeq with 2x220 or 2x250 nucleotide paired-end reads. The study's processing was this. FLASH 1.2.11 was used to merge paired reads, and BWA-MEM then aligned the reads to the GRCh37 human genome before TRA and TRB reads were extracted. An IMGT-derived reference of cassette sequences and CDR3 motifs, with pseudogenes included, was used for V and J assignment. Reads were translated in three frames, and productive CDR3s were defined as those with a C...FGXG motif and no stop codons. Clonotypes were defined as unique combinations of V-J cassette pair and CDR3 amino acid sequence. Reads were filtered by Hamming distance, thresholded by each sample's sequence error rate in mapped regions. Using fastp trimming at Q25 and MiXCR clonotype assembly, TCRdb reanalyzed the public sequencing data and kept in-frame beta chains. Rows are combined by CDR3 protein, so each entry shows the most common genes and DNA. The V and J calls and clone size come from TCRdb's table, not from the authors' own analysis. This sample is represented by under 150,000 distinct CDR3 sequences; roughly two fifths of them were singletons. The ten largest clones represent around 18% of the sample.

There are 15 amino acids in the CDR3, from cysteine to phenylalanine inclusive. Only CDR3 DNA remains: 45 bases, in frame from the first base. From the germline V gene, CDR1 is MGHRA and CDR2 is YSYEKL. Trimming costs V 3 bases and J 0 bases, and their ends lie 10 bases apart. This clonotype was sampled from a human donor with low-grade glioma or glioblastoma, undergoing nonglioma brain surgery, or in good health (not recorded which). Recombination connected TRBV4-1 to TRBJ2-3; perhaps TRBD2 is the D gene, with 5 bases matching. Source material: glioma tissue, nonneoplastic brain tissue, or PBMCs (not recorded which). The CDR3: CASSQRVKSTDTQYF. The nucleotides read TGCGCCAGCAGCCAGAGGGTAAAGAGCACAGATACGCAGTATTTT.